These T cell receptor beta chains were read from a single sample in a study of cytomegalovirus exposure and HLA in healthy donors. Generated by immunoSEQ multiplex PCR, the TCRdb table keeps only in-frame clones and is missing some. The profile shows 75,000 to 80,000 clones, about four fifths of them singletons. The source material was PBMCs. The source of these receptors is a man in his forties or fifties in good health and CMV-seronegative. Both conserved end residues are part of each CDR3. The D gene is left open where the match is weak. Size is omitted from some rows. Given values are once, few, many or a class for expanded clones.

-,TRBJ2-5,TRBV7-7,-,CASSLGSRETQYF,TGTGCTAGCAGCTTAGGCAGCAGGGAGACCCAGTACTTC
-,TRBJ1-1,TRBV19,TRBD1,CASASDREKEAFF,TGTGCCAGCGCCTCGGACAGGGAAAAGGAAGCTTTCTTT
few,TRBJ2-5,TRBV29-1,TRBD1,CSGGQGIYETQYF,TGCAGCGGGGGACAGGGAATTTACGAGACCCAGTACTTC
-,TRBJ2-7,TRBV12-5,-,CASGPLSTYEQYF,TGTGCTAGTGGTCCACTGAGCACCTACGAGCAGTACTTC
-,TRBJ1-2,TRBV15,TRBD1,CATSSRTGAYRGYTF,TGTGCCACCAGCAGTCGGACAGGGGCCTATAGGGGCTACACCTTC
-,TRBJ2-3,TRBV15,TRBD2,CATSREGTSGDTQYF,TGTGCCACCAGCAGAGAAGGAACTAGCGGGGATACGCAGTATTTT
-,TRBJ1-2,TRBV6-1,TRBD1,CASRTGDYGYTF,TGTGCCAGCAGGACAGGGGACTATGGCTACACCTTC
-,TRBJ2-3,TRBV5-1,TRBD2,CASTIATAGTSGATDTQYF,TGCGCCAGCACAATAGCGACAGCCGGGACTAGCGGCGCCACAGATACGCAGTATTTT
-,TRBJ2-7,TRBV10-3,-,CATRDYYEQYF,TGTGCCACCCGGGATTACTACGAGCAGTACTTC
few,TRBJ1-2,TRBV7-3,-,CASSSSAAGVGGYTF,TGTGCCAGCAGCTCGTCCGCGGCAGGGGTTGGAGGCTACACCTTC
-,TRBJ2-3,TRBV2,TRBD2,CASSEGTRLAGGLGTQYF,TGTGCCAGCAGTGAAGGGACCCGACTAGCGGGAGGCTTGGGTACGCAGTATTTT
few,TRBJ2-7,TRBV2,-,CASNGRSFGDEQYF,TGTGCCAGCAACGGCAGGTCCTTCGGGGACGAGCAGTACTTC
few,TRBJ2-3,TRBV7-6,TRBD2,CASSRGLAGFRSTDTQYF,TGTGCCAGCAGCCGTGGACTAGCGGGATTTCGGAGCACAGATACGCAGTATTTT
few,TRBJ2-7,TRBV9,-,CASSPRTWPYEQYF,TGTGCCAGCAGCCCTCGAACGTGGCCCTACGAGCAGTACTTC
-,TRBJ2-1,TRBV5-5,TRBD1,CASSLQVGTGGVRFF,TGTGCCAGCAGCTTGCAAGTCGGGACAGGGGGCGTTCGGTTCTTC
-,TRBJ2-3,TRBV28,-,CASRDGTDTQYF,TGTGCCAGCAGAGACGGGACAGATACGCAGTATTTT